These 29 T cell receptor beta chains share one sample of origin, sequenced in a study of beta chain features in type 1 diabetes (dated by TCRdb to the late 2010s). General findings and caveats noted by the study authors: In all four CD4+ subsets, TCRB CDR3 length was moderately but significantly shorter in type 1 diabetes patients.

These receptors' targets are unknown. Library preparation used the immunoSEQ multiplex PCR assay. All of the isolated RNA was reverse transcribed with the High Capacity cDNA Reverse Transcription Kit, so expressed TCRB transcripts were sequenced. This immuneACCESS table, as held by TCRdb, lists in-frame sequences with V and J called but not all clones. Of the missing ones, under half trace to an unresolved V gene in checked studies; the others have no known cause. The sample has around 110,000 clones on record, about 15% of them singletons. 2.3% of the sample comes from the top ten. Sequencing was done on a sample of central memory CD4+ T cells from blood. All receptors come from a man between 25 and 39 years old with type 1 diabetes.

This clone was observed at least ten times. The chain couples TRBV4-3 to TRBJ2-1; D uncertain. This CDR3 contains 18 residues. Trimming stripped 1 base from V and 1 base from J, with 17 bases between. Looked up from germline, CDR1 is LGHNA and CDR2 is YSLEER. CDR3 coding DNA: TGCGCCAGCAGCCAAGTATATGGCCTTACGCCGTCCTACAATGAGCAGTTCTTC. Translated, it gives CASSQVYGLTPSYNEQFF.

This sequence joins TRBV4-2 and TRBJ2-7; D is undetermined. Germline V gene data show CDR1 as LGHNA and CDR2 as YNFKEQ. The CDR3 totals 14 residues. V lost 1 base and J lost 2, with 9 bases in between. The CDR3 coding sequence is TGTGCCAGCAGCCAAGGGAAACAGACCTACGAGCAGTACTTC. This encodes CASSQGKQTYEQYF.

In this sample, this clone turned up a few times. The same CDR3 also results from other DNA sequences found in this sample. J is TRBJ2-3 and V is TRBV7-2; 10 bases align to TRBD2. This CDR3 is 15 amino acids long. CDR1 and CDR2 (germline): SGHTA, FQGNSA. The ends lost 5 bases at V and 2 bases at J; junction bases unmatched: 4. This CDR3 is CASSLLAGDTDTQYF. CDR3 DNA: TGTGCCAGCAGCCTCCTAGCGGGGGACACAGATACGCAGTATTTT.

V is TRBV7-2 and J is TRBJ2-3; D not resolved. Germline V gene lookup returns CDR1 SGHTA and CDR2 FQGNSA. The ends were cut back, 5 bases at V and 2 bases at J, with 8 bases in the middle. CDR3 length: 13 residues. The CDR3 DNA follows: TGTGCCAGCAGCCCCGTGGCCACAGATACGCAGTATTTT. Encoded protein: CASSPVATDTQYF. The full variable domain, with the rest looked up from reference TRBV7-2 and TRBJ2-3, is GAGVSQSPSNKVTEKGKDVELRCDPISGHTALYWYRQSLGQGLEFLIYFQGNSAPDKSGLPSDRFSAERTGGSVSTLTIQRTQQEDSAVYLCASSPVATDTQYFGPGTRLTVL.

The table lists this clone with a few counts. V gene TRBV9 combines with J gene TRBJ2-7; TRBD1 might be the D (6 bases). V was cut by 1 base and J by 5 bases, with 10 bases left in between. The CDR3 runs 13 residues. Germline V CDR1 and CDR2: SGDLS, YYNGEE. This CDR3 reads CASSVQGTHEQYF. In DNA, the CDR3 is TGTGCCAGCAGCGTACAGGGGACGCACGAGCAGTACTTC.

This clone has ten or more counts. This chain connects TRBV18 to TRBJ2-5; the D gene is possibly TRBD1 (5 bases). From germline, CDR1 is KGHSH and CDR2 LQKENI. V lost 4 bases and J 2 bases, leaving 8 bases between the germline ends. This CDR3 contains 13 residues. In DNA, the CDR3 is TGTGCCAGCTCACTGGACATTCAAGAGACCCAGTACTTC. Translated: CASSLDIQETQYF. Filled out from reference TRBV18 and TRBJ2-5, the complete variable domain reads NAGVMQNPRHLVRRRGQEARLRCSPMKGHSHVYWYRQLPEEGLKFMVYLQKENIIDESGMPKERFSAEFPKEGPSILRIQQVVRGDSAAYFCASSLDIQETQYFGPGTRLLVL.

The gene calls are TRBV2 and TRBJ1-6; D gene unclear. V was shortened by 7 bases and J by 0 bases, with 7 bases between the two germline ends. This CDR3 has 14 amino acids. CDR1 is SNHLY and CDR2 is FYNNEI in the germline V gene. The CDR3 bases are TGTGCCAGCAAGGAGAGCTCCTATAATTCACCCCTCCACTTT. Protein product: CASKESSYNSPLHF. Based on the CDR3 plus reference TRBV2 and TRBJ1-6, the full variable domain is EPEVTQTPSHQVTQMGQEVILRCVPISNHLYFYWYRQILGQKVEFLVSFYNNEISEKSEIFDDQFSVERPDGSNFTLKIRSTKLEDSAMYFCASKESSYNSPLHFGNGTRLTVT.

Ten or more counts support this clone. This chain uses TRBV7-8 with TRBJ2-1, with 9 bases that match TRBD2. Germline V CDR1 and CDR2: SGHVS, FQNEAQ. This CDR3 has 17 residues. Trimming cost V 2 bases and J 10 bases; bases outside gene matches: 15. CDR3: CASSLPFRLAGKGEQFF. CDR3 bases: TGTGCCAGCAGCTTACCCTTTCGGCTAGCGGGGAAGGGGGAGCAGTTCTTC.

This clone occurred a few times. The CDR3 DNA is TGCGCCAGCAGCGAGGGGACCTACGAGCAGTACTTC. Its translation: CASSEGTYEQYF. The rearrangement links TRBV5-1 to TRBJ2-7; D is perhaps TRBD1 or TRBD2 (5 bases each). V was shortened by 4 bases and J by 2 bases, with 7 bases between the two germline ends. Germline V gene data show CDR1 as SGHRS and CDR2 as YFSETQ. The CDR3 spans 12 residues.

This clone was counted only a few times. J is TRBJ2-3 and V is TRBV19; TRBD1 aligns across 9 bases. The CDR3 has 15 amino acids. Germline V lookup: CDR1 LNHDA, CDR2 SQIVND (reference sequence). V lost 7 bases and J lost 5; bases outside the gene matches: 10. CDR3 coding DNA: TGTGCCAGTAAGAAGGACAGGGGACGGGAAGATACGCAGTATTTT. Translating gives CASKKDRGREDTQYF.

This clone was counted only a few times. This CDR3 is CASSSGRAAKADTDTQYF. The CDR3 DNA sequence: TGCGCCAGCAGCTCAGGTAGGGCAGCGAAAGCAGACACAGATACGCAGTATTTT. The V and J genes are TRBV4-1 and TRBJ2-3; D is ambiguous. Germline CDR1 MGHRA, CDR2 YSYEKL. V gave up 5 bases and J gave up 2 bases, with 23 bases separating them. The CDR3 runs 18 residues.

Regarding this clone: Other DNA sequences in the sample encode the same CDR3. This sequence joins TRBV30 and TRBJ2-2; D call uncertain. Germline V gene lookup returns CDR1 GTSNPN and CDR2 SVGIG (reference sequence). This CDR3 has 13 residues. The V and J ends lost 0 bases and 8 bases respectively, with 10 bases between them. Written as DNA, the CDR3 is TGTGCCTGGAGTGTACGAGCTCGAGGGGAGCTGTTTTTT. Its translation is CAWSVRARGELFF. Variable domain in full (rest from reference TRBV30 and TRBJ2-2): SQTIHQWPATLVQPVGSPLSLECTVEGTSNPNLYWYRQAAGRGLQLLFYSVGIGQISSEVPQNLSASRPQDRQFILSSKKLLLSDSGFYLCAWSVRARGELFFGEGSRLTVL.

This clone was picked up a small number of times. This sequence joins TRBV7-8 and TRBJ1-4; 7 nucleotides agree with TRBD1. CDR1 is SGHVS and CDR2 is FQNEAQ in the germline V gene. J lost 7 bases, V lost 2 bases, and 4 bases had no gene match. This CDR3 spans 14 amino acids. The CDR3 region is CASSLTGAGEKLFF. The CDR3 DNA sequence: TGTGCCAGCAGCTTAACAGGGGCAGGTGAAAAACTGTTTTTT. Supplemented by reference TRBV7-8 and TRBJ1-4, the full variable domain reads GAGVSQSPRYKVAKRGQDVALRCDPISGHVSLFWYQQALGQGPEFLTYFQNEAQLDKSGLPSDRFFAERPEGSVSTLKIQRTQQEDSAVYLCASSLTGAGEKLFFGSGTQLSVL.

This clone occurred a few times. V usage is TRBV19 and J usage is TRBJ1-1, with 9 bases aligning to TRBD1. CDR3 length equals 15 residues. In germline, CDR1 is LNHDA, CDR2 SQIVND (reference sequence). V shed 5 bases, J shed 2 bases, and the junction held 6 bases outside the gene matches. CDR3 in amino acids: CASSPRTGVNTEAFF. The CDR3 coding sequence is TGTGCCAGTAGTCCAAGGACAGGGGTAAACACTGAAGCTTTCTTT.

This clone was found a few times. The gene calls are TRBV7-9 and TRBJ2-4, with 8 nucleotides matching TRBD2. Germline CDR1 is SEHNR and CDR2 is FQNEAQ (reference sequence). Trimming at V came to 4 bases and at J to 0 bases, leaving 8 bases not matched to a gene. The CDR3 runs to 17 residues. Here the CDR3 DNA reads TGTGCCAGCAGCTCTCCGGGACTAGAATTAGCCAAAAACATTCAGTACTTC. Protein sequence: CASSSPGLELAKNIQYF. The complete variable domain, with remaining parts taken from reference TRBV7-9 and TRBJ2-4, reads DTGVSQNPRHKITKRGQNVTFRCDPISEHNRLYWYRQTLGQGPEFLTYFQNEAQLEKSRLLSDRFSAERPKGSFSTLEIQRTEQGDSAMYLCASSSPGLELAKNIQYFGAGTRLSVL.

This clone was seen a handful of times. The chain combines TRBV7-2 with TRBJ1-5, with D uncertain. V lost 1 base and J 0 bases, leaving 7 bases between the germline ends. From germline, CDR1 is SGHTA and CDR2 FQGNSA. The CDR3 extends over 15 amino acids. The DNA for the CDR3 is TGTGCCAGCAGCTTAGATCCATTTAGCAATCAGCCCCAGCATTTT. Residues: CASSLDPFSNQPQHF.

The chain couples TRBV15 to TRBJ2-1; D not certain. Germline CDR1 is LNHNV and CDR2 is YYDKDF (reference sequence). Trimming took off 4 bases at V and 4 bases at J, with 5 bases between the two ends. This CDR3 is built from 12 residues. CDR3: CATSTLYNEQFF. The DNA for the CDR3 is TGTGCCACCAGCACTCTTTACAATGAGCAGTTCTTC.

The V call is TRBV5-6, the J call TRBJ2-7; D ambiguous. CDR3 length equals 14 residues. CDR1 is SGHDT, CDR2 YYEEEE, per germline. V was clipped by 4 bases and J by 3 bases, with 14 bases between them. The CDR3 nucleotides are TGTGCCAGCAGCCCCTCGTATGGAGACTACGAGCAGTACTTC. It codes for CASSPSYGDYEQYF. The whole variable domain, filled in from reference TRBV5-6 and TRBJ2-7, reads DAGVTQSPTHLIKTRGQQVTLRCSPKSGHDTVSWYQQALGQGPQFIFQYYEEEERQRGNFPDRFSGHQFPNYSSELNVNALLLGDSALYLCASSPSYGDYEQYFGPGTRLTVT.

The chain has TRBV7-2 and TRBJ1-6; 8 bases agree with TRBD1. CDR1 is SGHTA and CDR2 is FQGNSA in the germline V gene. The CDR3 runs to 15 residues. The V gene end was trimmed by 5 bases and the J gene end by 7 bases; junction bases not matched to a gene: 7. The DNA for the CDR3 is TGTGCCAGCAGCCCCGGACAGGGCCTGAATTCACCCCTCCACTTT. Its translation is CASSPGQGLNSPLHF.

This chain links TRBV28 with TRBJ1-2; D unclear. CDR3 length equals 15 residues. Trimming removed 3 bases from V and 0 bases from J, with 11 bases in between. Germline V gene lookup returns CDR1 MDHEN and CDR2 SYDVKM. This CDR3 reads CASSFLGRSNYGYTF. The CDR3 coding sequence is TGTGCCAGCAGTTTCTTAGGGAGATCTAACTATGGCTACACCTTC.

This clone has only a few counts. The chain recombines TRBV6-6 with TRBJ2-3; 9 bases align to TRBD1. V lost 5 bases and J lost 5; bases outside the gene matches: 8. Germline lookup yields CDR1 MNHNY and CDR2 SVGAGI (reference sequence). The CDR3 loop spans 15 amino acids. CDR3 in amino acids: CASSHGQGRRDTQYF. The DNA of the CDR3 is TGTGCCAGCAGTCATGGACAGGGGAGGAGAGATACGCAGTATTTT.

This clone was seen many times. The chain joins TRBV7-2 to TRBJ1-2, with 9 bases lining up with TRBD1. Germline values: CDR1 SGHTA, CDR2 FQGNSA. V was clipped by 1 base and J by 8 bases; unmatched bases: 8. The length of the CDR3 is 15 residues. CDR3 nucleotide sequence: TGTGCCAGCAGCTTAGGCGGGACAGGGCAGAGAGGCTACACCTTC. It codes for CASSLGGTGQRGYTF.

CDR3 sequence (DNA): TGTGCCTGGAGTCCGGCGAGAGATACGCAGTATTTT. Protein sequence: CAWSPARDTQYF. The rearrangement joins TRBV30 to TRBJ2-3, with no clear D. Trimming took off 2 bases at V and 5 bases at J, with 8 bases between the two ends. Germline-derived CDR1 and CDR2 are GTSNPN and SVGIG (reference sequence). The CDR3 length is 12 residues.

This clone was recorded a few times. This CDR3 is CSVASWPNEKLFF. The CDR3 DNA reads TGCAGCGTTGCCTCCTGGCCTAATGAAAAACTGTTTTTT. This chain uses TRBV29-1 with TRBJ1-4; no reliable D call. The CDR3 is made up of 13 amino acids. The germline V gene has CDR1 SQVTM and CDR2 ANQGSEA. Trimming left V 4 bases short and J 3 bases short, with 9 bases between.

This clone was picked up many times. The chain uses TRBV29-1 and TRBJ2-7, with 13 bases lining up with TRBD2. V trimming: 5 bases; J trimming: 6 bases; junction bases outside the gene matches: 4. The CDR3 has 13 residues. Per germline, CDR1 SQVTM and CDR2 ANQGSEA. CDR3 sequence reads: CSVTGTSGIEQYF. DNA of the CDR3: TGCAGCGTTACCGGGACTAGCGGGATCGAGCAGTACTTC.

CDR3 nucleotides: TGTGCCAGTACCTATCAGGGGACAGGGAATCAGCCCCAGCATTTT. Translating gives CASTYQGTGNQPQHF. The rearrangement joins TRBV19 to TRBJ1-5, with TRBD1 identical over 9 bases. The CDR3 runs 15 residues. V was pared by 7 bases and J by 4 bases, with 8 bases of the junction left unmatched. Per the germline V gene, CDR1 is LNHDA and CDR2 is SQIVND (reference sequence).

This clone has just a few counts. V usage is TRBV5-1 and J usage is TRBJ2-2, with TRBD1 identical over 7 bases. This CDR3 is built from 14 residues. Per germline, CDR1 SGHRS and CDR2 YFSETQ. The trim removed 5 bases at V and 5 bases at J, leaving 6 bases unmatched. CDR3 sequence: CASRTGFGTGELFF. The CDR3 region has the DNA TGCGCCAGCAGGACAGGGTTCGGGACCGGGGAGCTGTTTTTT.

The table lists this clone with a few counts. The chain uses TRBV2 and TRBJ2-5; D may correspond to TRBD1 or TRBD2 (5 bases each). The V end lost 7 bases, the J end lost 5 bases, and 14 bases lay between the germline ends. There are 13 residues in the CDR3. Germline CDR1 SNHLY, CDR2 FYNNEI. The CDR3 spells CASNGQGVETQYF. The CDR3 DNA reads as TGTGCCAGCAATGGGCAGGGAGTGGAGACCCAGTACTTC.

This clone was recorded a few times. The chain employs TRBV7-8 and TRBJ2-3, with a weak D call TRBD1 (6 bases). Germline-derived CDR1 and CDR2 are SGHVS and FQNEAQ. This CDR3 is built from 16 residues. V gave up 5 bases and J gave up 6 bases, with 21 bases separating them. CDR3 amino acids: CASSKNRVRDSDTQYF. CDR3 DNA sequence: TGTGCCAGCAGCAAAAACAGGGTACGAGATTCGGATACGCAGTATTTT.